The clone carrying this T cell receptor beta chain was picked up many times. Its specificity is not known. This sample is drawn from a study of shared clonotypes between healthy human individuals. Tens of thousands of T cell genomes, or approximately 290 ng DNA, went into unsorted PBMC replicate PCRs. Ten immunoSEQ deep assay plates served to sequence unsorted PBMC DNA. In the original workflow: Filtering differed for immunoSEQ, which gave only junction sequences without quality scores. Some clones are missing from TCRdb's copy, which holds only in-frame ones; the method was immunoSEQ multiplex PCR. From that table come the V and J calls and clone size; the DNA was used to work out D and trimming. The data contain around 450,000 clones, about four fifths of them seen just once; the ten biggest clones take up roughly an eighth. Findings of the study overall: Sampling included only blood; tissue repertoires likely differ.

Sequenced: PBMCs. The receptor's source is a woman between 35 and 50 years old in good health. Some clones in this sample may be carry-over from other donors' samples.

This CDR3 is CASSPRGGVSAFF. The CDR3 bases are TGTGCCAGCTCACCAAGGGGCGGGGTTTCGGCTTTCTTT. V and J are TRBV18 and TRBJ1-1, with D tentatively TRBD1 (5 bases). There are 13 residues in the CDR3. Germline V CDR1 and CDR2: KGHSH, LQKENI. The V end was cut by 2 bases, the J end by 11 bases, with 15 bases between.